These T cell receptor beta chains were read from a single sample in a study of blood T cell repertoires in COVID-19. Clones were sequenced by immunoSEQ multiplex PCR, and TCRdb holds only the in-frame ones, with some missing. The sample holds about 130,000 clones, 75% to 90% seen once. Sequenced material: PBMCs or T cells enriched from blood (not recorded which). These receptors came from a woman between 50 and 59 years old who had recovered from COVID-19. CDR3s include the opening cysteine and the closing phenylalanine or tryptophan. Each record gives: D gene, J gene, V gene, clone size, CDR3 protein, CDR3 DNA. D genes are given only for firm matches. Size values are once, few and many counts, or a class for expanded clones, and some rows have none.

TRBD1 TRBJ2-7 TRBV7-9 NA CASSSEWDRAYEQYF TGTGCCAGCAGCTCTGAATGGGACAGGGCCTACGAGCAGTACTTC
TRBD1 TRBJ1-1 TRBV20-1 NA CSAREQGLSFF TGCAGTGCTAGGGAACAGGGGCTGTCTTTCTTT
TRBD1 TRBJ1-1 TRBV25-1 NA CASSEYPGGDRGNTEAFF TGTGCCAGCAGTGAATATCCGGGCGGGGACAGGGGGAACACTGAAGCTTTCTTT
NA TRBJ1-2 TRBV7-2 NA CASSLPGRGNYGYTF TGTGCCAGCAGCTTACCAGGAAGGGGTAACTATGGCTACACCTTC
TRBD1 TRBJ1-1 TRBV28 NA CASATTGGRGEAFF TGTGCCAGCGCTACAACAGGGGGACGCGGTGAAGCTTTCTTT
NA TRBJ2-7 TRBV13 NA CASSLSPPGNHEQYF TGTGCCAGCAGCCTAAGCCCCCCAGGGAACCACGAGCAGTACTTC
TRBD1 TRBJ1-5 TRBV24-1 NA CATSDDRVEQPQHF TGTGCCACCAGTGATGACAGGGTAGAGCAGCCCCAGCATTTT
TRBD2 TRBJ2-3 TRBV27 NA CASSFRLAGPGTQYF TGTGCCAGCAGTTTTCGACTAGCGGGTCCCGGGACGCAGTATTTT
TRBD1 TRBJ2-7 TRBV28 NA CASRGQGFHEQYF TGTGCCAGCAGGGGACAGGGGTTCCACGAGCAGTACTTC
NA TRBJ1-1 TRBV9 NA CASSVGQDHLGPEAFF TGTGCCAGCAGCGTAGGACAGGACCACCTAGGGCCTGAAGCTTTCTTT
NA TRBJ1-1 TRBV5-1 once CASSLDWTEGYTEAFF TGCGCCAGCAGCTTGGATTGGACGGAGGGGTACACTGAAGCTTTCTTT
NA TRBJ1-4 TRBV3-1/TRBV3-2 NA CASSQGRFLDSPTNEKLFF TGTGCCAGCAGCCAAGGTAGGTTCTTGGACAGTCCAACTAATGAAAAACTGTTTTTT
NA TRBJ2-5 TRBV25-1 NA CASSDPQEGQYF TGTGCCAGCAGTGACCCCCAGGAGGGCCAGTACTTC
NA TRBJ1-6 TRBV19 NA CASSSPGGGSVNSPLHF TGTGCCAGTAGTTCCCCCGGGGGGGGATCCGTTAATTCACCCCTCCACTTT
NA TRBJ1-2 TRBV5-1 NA CASSPQQGGYTF TGCGCCAGCAGCCCCCAACAGGGCGGCTACACCTTC
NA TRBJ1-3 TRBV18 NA CASSPLPARVGNTIYF TGTGCCAGCTCACCTCTACCGGCACGGGTCGGAAACACCATATATTTT
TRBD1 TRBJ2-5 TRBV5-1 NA CASSSGQAQETQYF TGCGCCAGCAGCTCCGGACAGGCTCAAGAGACCCAGTACTTC
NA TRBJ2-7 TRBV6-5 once CASIVGGASYEQYF TGTGCCAGCATCGTGGGGGGGGCCTCCTACGAGCAGTACTTC
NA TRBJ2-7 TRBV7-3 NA CASSLGGASYEQYF TGTGCCAGCAGCTTAGGGGGGGCATCCTACGAGCAGTACTTC
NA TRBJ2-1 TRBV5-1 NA CASSLGRDNEQFF TGCGCCAGCAGCTTGGGCAGGGACAATGAGCAGTTCTTC
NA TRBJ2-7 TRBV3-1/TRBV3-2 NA CASSRPAGASYEQYF TGTGCCAGCAGCCGCCCCGCAGGGGCTTCCTACGAGCAGTACTTC
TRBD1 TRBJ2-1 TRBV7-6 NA CASSGTGFNEQFF TGTGCCAGCAGCGGGACAGGGTTTAATGAGCAGTTCTTC
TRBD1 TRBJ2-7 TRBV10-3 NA CAISDGDRGSYEQYF TGTGCCATCAGCGATGGGGACAGGGGGTCGTACGAGCAGTACTTC
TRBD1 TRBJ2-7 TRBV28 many CASSSTYLIDRAQDPYEQYF TGTGCCAGCAGTTCAACGTACCTTATAGACAGGGCCCAAGATCCCTACGAGCAGTACTTC
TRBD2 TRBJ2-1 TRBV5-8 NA CASSAGLAGYNEQFF TGTGCCAGCAGCGCGGGACTAGCGGGCTACAATGAGCAGTTCTTC
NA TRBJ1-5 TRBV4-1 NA CASSQDHSTRVQPQHF TGCGCCAGCAGCCAAGATCACAGTACGAGGGTACAGCCCCAGCATTTT
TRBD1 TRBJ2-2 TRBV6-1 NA CASSESGTGTGELFF TGTGCCAGCAGTGAATCGGGGACAGGGACCGGGGAGCTGTTTTTT
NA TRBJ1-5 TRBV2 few CASSSQGLNSNQPQHF TGTGCCAGCAGTTCGCAGGGCCTCAATAGCAATCAGCCCCAGCATTTT
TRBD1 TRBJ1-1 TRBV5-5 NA CASSFQGATNTEAFF TGTGCCAGCAGCTTCCAGGGGGCCACGAACACTGAAGCTTTCTTT
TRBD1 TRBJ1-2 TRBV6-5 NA CASRLGGPFLGYTF TGTGCCAGCCGACTAGGGGGCCCTTTTCTTGGCTACACCTTC
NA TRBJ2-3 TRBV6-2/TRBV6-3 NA CASSSHSPTDTQYF TGTGCCAGCAGTTCCCACTCCCCCACAGATACGCAGTATTTT
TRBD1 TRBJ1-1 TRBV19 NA CASSTPIDRGPDTEAFF TGTGCCAGTAGTACCCCCATCGACAGGGGTCCGGACACTGAAGCTTTCTTT
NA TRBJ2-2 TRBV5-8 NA CASSFLQLAYTGELFF TGTGCCAGCAGCTTTTTACAGCTAGCTTACACCGGGGAGCTGTTTTTT
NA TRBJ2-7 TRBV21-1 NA CARTGDRRSSYEQYF TGTGCCAGGACGGGTGACAGGCGAAGCTCCTACGAGCAGTACTTC
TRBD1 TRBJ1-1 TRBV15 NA CATSRGQGAQRMNTEAFF TGTGCCACCAGCAGAGGACAGGGGGCGCAAAGGATGAACACTGAAGCTTTCTTT
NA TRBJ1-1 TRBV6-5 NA CASRVGTEAFF TGTGCCAGCAGGGTCGGCACTGAAGCTTTCTTT
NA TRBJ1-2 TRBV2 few CATFSGGGNYGYTF TGTGCCACCTTCTCCGGGGGGGGGAACTATGGCTACACCTTC
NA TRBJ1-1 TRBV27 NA CASSTETGLNTEAFF TGTGCCAGCAGTACCGAGACAGGATTGAACACTGAAGCTTTCTTT
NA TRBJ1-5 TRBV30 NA CAWSAGPGEGPQHF TGTGCCTGGAGCGCAGGCCCCGGAGAGGGGCCCCAGCATTTT
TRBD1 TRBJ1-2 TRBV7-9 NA CASSYRTGGDYGYTF TGTGCCAGCAGCTACCGGACAGGGGGTGACTATGGCTACACCTTC
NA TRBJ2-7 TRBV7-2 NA CASSSRGTGLEQYF TGTGCCAGCAGCTCTAGGGGAACAGGGTTGGAGCAGTACTTC
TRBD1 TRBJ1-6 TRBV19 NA CASKDRVGLDSPLHF TGTGCCAGCAAAGACAGGGTCGGTCTGGATTCACCCCTCCACTTT
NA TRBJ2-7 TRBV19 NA CASSTGPYEQYF TGTGCCAGTAGTACAGGGCCATACGAGCAGTACTTC
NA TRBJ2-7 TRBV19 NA CASSPGDEQYF TGTGCCAGTAGCCCGGGGGACGAGCAGTACTTC
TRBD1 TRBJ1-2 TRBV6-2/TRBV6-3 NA CASSQRQGRSDGYTF TGTGCCAGCAGTCAAAGACAGGGGCGATCCGATGGCTACACCTTC